These 20 T cell receptor beta chains came from one sample sequenced in a study of blood T cell repertoires in COVID-19. Here immunoSEQ multiplex PCR was the method, and the copy in TCRdb shows in-frame clones only, minus some. This sample has about 38,000 clones; about 85% occur once, and the top ten carry roughly 4.7%. Sequenced input: peripheral blood. All receptors come from a man between 60 and 75 years old with COVID-19, enrolled during active disease.

V and J are TRBV15 and TRBJ1-1; D gene ambiguous. CDR1 LNHNV and CDR2 YYDKDF come from the germline V gene (reference sequence). V lost 0 bases to trimming and J lost 0 bases, with 8 bases between them. The CDR3 is 15 amino acids. CDR3 nucleotide sequence: TGTGCCACCAGCAGAGATCCGGTCCTGAACACTGAAGCTTTCTTT. This gives the protein CATSRDPVLNTEAFF.

The J gene is TRBJ2-1, the V gene TRBV11-2; TRBD1 is a possible D gene (6 bases). The germline gives CDR1 SGHAT, CDR2 FQNNGV. This CDR3 is 15 amino acids long. V lost 3 bases and J lost 7, with 16 bases in between. The CDR3 region is CASSFSTGFANEQFF. The CDR3 region has the DNA TGTGCCAGCAGCTTTTCAACAGGGTTTGCGAATGAGCAGTTCTTC.

The chain is built from TRBV11-1 and TRBJ2-7, with TRBD1 identical over 7 bases. Germline V gives CDR1 SGHAT, CDR2 FQDESV (reference sequence). V gave up 4 bases and J gave up 3 bases; unmatched junction bases: 3. CDR3 length: 13 amino acids. The CDR3 spells CASSSRDSYEQYF. Written as DNA, the CDR3 is TGTGCCAGCAGCTCCCGGGACAGCTACGAGCAGTACTTC.

The rearrangement joins TRBV5-8 to TRBJ1-1; 8 nucleotides agree with TRBD1. With V trimmed by 5 bases and J by 9 bases, 6 bases remained unmatched. Germline CDR1 and CDR2: SGHTS and YDEGEE. There are 12 residues in the CDR3. CDR3 sequence: CASSQDRVKAFF. In nucleotides, the CDR3 is TGTGCCAGCAGTCAGGACAGGGTGAAAGCTTTCTTT.

This clone appeared once. This chain links TRBV5-4 with TRBJ2-2; 9 positions agree with TRBD1. Germline trimming cut 4 bases from V and 3 bases from J; bases unmatched to any gene: 4. The germline gives CDR1 SGHNT, CDR2 YYREEE (reference sequence). This CDR3 region has 15 residues. DNA for the CDR3: TGTGCCAGCAGCGCGCGGGACAGGGACACCGGGGAGCTGTTTTTT. Protein product: CASSARDRDTGELFF.

The chain is built from TRBV3-1 (or the pseudogene TRBV3-2) and TRBJ2-7; TRBD2 is a possible D gene (5 bases). CDR3 length equals 13 residues. Trimming stripped 0 bases from V and 6 bases from J, with 9 bases between. CDR1 and CDR2 from the germline V gene are LGHDT and YNNKEL (reference sequence). The CDR3 DNA reads TGTGCCAGCAGCCAAGATGGTGGGAGCGAGCAGTACTTC. Its protein product is CASSQDGGSEQYF.

This chain uses TRBV11-2 with TRBJ2-7; D may be TRBD1 (5 bases). CDR1 is SGHAT, CDR2 FQNNGV, per germline. This CDR3 comprises 14 residues. V dropped 7 bases and J dropped 7 bases, with 20 bases sitting between them. This CDR3 reads CASTLGQGTWEQYF. CDR3 sequence (DNA): TGTGCCAGCACTCTGGGGCAGGGTACTTGGGAGCAGTACTTC.

The chain combines TRBV18 with TRBJ2-7, with 9 bases fitting TRBD2. V trimming: 6 bases; J trimming: 1 base; junction bases outside the gene matches: 7. The CDR3 contains 15 residues. Looked up from germline, CDR1 is KGHSH and CDR2 is LQKENI. The CDR3 DNA sequence: TGTGCCAGCTCCATGGATCTAGCGGGGTCCTACGAGCAGTACTTC. It is translated as CASSMDLAGSYEQYF. Using reference TRBV18 and TRBJ2-7 for the parts outside the CDR3, the full variable domain is NAGVMQNPRHLVRRRGQEARLRCSPMKGHSHVYWYRQLPEEGLKFMVYLQKENIIDESGMPKERFSAEFPKEGPSILRIQQVVRGDSAAYFCASSMDLAGSYEQYFGPGTRLTVT.

J is TRBJ2-4 and V is TRBV6-6; maybe TRBD2 (6 bases). This CDR3 has 15 residues. CDR1 and CDR2 (germline): MNHNY, SVGAGI (reference sequence). Trimming left V 2 bases short and J 1 base short, with 9 bases between. The DNA of the CDR3 is TGTGCCAGCAGTTACCCGGGAGAGGCCAAAAACATTCAGTACTTC. It is translated as CASSYPGEAKNIQYF.

The chain is built from TRBV7-6 and TRBJ2-1; 9 bases line up with TRBD2. V lost 4 bases, J lost 3 bases, and 16 bases stayed unmatched. The CDR3 runs 19 residues. Germline values: CDR1 SGHVS, CDR2 FNYEAQ. This CDR3 is CASSSPSVVSGRSYNEQFF. The CDR3 nucleotides read TGTGCCAGCAGCTCGCCATCGGTCGTCAGCGGGAGGAGCTACAATGAGCAGTTCTTC.

V and J are TRBV6-2 or TRBV6-3 and TRBJ2-4; 8 positions match TRBD1. With V trimmed by 4 bases and J by 12 bases, 11 bases remained unmatched. CDR3 length equals 14 residues. The germline V gene has CDR1 MNHEY and CDR2 SVGEGT. The CDR3 protein is CASSSRTGWGGQYF. Here the CDR3 DNA reads TGTGCCAGCAGTTCCAGGACAGGGTGGGGTGGTCAGTACTTC.

The chain joins TRBV7-2 to TRBJ2-4, with a weak D call TRBD2 (5 bases). Germline loops: CDR1 SGHTA, CDR2 FQGNSA. Trimming took off 2 bases at V and 3 bases at J, with 11 bases between the two ends. The length of the CDR3 is 15 residues. CDR3 in amino acids: CASSLRVAGKNIQYF. The CDR3 nucleotides read TGTGCCAGCAGCTTACGGGTCGCGGGCAAAAACATTCAGTACTTC.

The gene calls are TRBV5-1 and TRBJ2-7; TRBD2 might be the D (6 bases). V shed 7 bases and J shed 0 bases, with 23 bases lying between them. In germline, CDR1 is SGHRS, CDR2 YFSETQ. The CDR3 runs 17 residues. CDR3 nucleotides: TGCGCCAGCCTTACCCCGCCGGCGGGGAAAAGCTCCTACGAGCAGTACTTC. Translating gives CASLTPPAGKSSYEQYF.

CDR3 sequence (DNA): TGTGCCAGCTCACAGGGGACTAGCGGGAGTGAAGGTGAGCAGTTCTTC. Translated, it gives CASSQGTSGSEGEQFF. This chain joins TRBV18 and TRBJ2-1, with TRBD2 matching 14 bases. The V gene's germline CDR1 is KGHSH and CDR2 LQKENI. After removal of 4 bases from V and 9 bases from J, the junction contained 8 bases not matched to a gene. This CDR3 has 16 residues.

The rearrangement links TRBV7-8 to TRBJ1-4; 7 bases fit TRBD1. The junction had 22 bases not matched to a gene; V was cut back by 6 bases and J by 0 bases. The length of the CDR3 is 21 residues. Germline CDR1 is SGHVS and CDR2 is FQNEAQ. CDR3 sequence: CASSPRRPGGVLRATNEKLFF. DNA of the CDR3: TGTGCCAGCAGTCCTAGGCGTCCAGGGGGAGTTTTGAGGGCAACTAATGAAAAACTGTTTTTT.

The chain has TRBV30 and TRBJ1-3, with D perhaps TRBD1 (5 bases). Germline lookup yields CDR1 GTSNPN and CDR2 SVGIG (reference sequence). The V end was cut by 4 bases, the J end by 1 base, with 11 bases between. CDR3 size: 14 residues. The CDR3 DNA reads as TGTGCCTGGACAGTGGGGGGTTCTGGAAACACCATATATTTT. Translating it yields CAWTVGGSGNTIYF.

The chain links TRBV11-2 to TRBJ2-7; D is perhaps TRBD2 (5 bases). This CDR3 comprises 14 residues. Between the trimmed V and J ends, which lost 6 bases and 6 bases, there was a span of 18 bases. CDR1 and CDR2 (germline): SGHAT, FQNNGV. CDR3 sequence (DNA): TGTGCCAGCAGTCCCGGGAATCGAGCCTCCGAGCAGTACTTC. It encodes CASSPGNRASEQYF.

The chain carries TRBV6-2 or TRBV6-3 and TRBJ2-1, with D perhaps TRBD2 (5 bases). Germline CDR1 is MNHEY and CDR2 is SVGEGT. The V and J ends lost 6 bases and 10 bases respectively, with 13 bases between them. This CDR3 is 12 amino acids long. The DNA for the CDR3 is TGTGCCAGCAGCCCGACTAAAATGGAGCAGTTCTTC. This translates into CASSPTKMEQFF.

This chain connects TRBV9 to TRBJ1-6; D ambiguous. V lost 3 bases to trimming and J lost 6 bases, with 13 bases between them. The CDR3 has 15 residues. In germline, CDR1 is SGDLS, CDR2 YYNGEE. The CDR3 nucleotides read TGTGCCAGCAGCGCCGGAGGTCAGTTTAATTCACCCCTCCACTTT. The encoded protein is CASSAGGQFNSPLHF.

The rearrangement links TRBV4-1 to TRBJ1-1; D unresolved. Trimming pared 0 bases from V and 7 bases from J, leaving 9 bases between. The germline V gene has CDR1 MGHRA and CDR2 YSYEKL. This CDR3 contains 13 residues. The CDR3 nucleotides read TGCGCCAGCAGCCAAGATAGGTGGAGTGAAGCTTTCTTT. The encoded protein is CASSQDRWSEAFF.